Following are 28 T cell receptor beta chains from one sample sequenced in a study of cytomegalovirus exposure and HLA in healthy donors. The PCR was carried out with 60 Vbeta primers and 13 Jbeta primers. Clones were sequenced by immunoSEQ multiplex PCR, and TCRdb holds only the in-frame ones, with some missing. Altogether about 190,000 clones are present, roughly 79% being singletons, with the ten largest covering 1.5% to 2%. The sequenced sample was PBMCs. The receptor set was obtained from a woman aged 18-29 years in good health and CMV-seronegative.

The chain links TRBV6-1 to TRBJ2-7; 9 nucleotides align to TRBD1. Trimming cost V 8 bases and J 4 bases; bases outside gene matches: 12. The CDR3 contains 15 residues. From germline, CDR1 is MNHNS and CDR2 SASEGT. CDR3 nucleotide sequence: TGTGCCAGCCGAGACCGGACAGGGGTAGGGTACGAGCAGTACTTC. Protein sequence: CASRDRTGVGYEQYF.

The genes are TRBV4-1 and TRBJ1-1, with D maybe TRBD1 (6 bases). The CDR3 consists of 15 residues. With 3 bases removed from V and 2 bases from J, the gap between germline ends came to 13 bases. CDR1 MGHRA and CDR2 YSYEKL come from the germline V gene. CDR3 sequence: CASSHKQGVNTEAFF. The CDR3 region has the DNA TGCGCCAGCAGCCACAAACAGGGAGTCAACACTGAAGCTTTCTTT.

The chain uses TRBV5-1 and TRBJ2-2; TRBD1 might be the D (6 bases). Trimming removed 3 bases from V and 3 bases from J, with 15 bases in between. Per germline, CDR1 SGHRS and CDR2 YFSETQ. The length of the CDR3 is 16 residues. CDR3 protein: CASSSTTGFDTGELFF. CDR3 in DNA: TGCGCCAGCAGCTCAACAACAGGGTTCGACACCGGGGAGCTGTTTTTT.

The chain employs TRBV28 and TRBJ1-2, with 12 bases aligning to TRBD1. Germline trimming cut 5 bases from V and 8 bases from J; bases unmatched to any gene: 6. This CDR3 contains 14 residues. Germline V gives CDR1 MDHEN, CDR2 SYDVKM. DNA of the CDR3: TGTGCCAGCAGTACCCTCGGGACAGGGGGCGGCTACACCTTC. Translating gives CASSTLGTGGGYTF.

The chain uses TRBV9 and TRBJ2-1; 10 bases line up with TRBD2. This CDR3 has 17 residues. Germline lookup yields CDR1 SGDLS and CDR2 YYNGEE. The V segment lost 1 base and the J segment 4 bases; nucleotides outside the gene matches: 8. CDR3 sequence (DNA): TGTGCCAGCAGCGTATTTTCCGGGACTAGCGTATACAATGAGCAGTTCTTC. Residues: CASSVFSGTSVYNEQFF.

The rearrangement uses TRBV5-4 and TRBJ2-7; 10 bases align to TRBD2. Trimming cost V 4 bases and J 4 bases; bases outside gene matches: 8. This CDR3 comprises 15 residues. Per the germline V gene, CDR1 is SGHNT and CDR2 is YYREEE (reference sequence). DNA for the CDR3: TGTGCCAGCAGCCGAATAGGACTAGCGGTATACGAGCAGTACTTC. It yields the protein CASSRIGLAVYEQYF.

V and J are TRBV29-1 and TRBJ2-5; D might be TRBD2 (6 bases). In germline, CDR1 is SQVTM, CDR2 ANQGSEA. Trimming shortened V by 6 bases and J by 5 bases, and 16 bases separated the two germline ends. The CDR3 totals 13 residues. The CDR3 spells CSVAAGSAETQYF. In DNA, the CDR3 is TGCAGCGTGGCTGCGGGGTCAGCGGAGACCCAGTACTTC.

The J gene is TRBJ1-6, the V gene TRBV14; TRBD1 matches at 8 bases. V shed 2 bases, J shed 7 bases, and the junction held 7 bases outside the gene matches. The CDR3 has 16 residues. The germline V gene has CDR1 SGHDN and CDR2 FVKESK. The chain's CDR3 is CASSQNTGTGNSPLHF. In DNA form, the CDR3 reads TGTGCCAGCAGCCAAAATACCGGGACAGGAAATTCACCCCTCCACTTT.

V gene TRBV7-9 combines with J gene TRBJ2-6; D is unresolved. The V end was cut by 3 bases, the J end by 5 bases, with 14 bases between. The CDR3 is made up of 16 amino acids. Germline CDR1 is SEHNR and CDR2 is FQNEAQ (reference sequence). CDR3 sequence (DNA): TGTGCCAGCAGCTTTGAGTTGCGCTCCTGGGCCAACGTCCTGACTTTC. Translated: CASSFELRSWANVLTF.

The chain has TRBV21-1 and TRBJ1-6. TRBV21-1 is reported as a pseudogene. This CDR3 is built from 14 residues. CDR3 DNA: TGTGCCAGCGGTTTGGGGGGAAATAATTCACCCCTCCACTTT. Translating gives CASGLGGNNSPLHF.

A few counts support this clone. Mismatch with germline at one junction end may stem from a read error. The chain links TRBV5-6 to TRBJ1-1, with D possibly TRBD1 on 5 matching bases. This CDR3 has 11 residues. CDR1 and CDR2 (germline): SGHDT, YYEEEE. CDR3: CASNLGPEAFF. The CDR3 bases are TGTGCCAGCAACTTGGGGCCTGAAGCTTTCTTT.

The table lists this clone with a count of one. The V call is TRBV5-1, the J call TRBJ1-2; D is unclear. CDR1 is SGHRS, CDR2 YFSETQ, per germline. This CDR3 has 12 amino acids. The germline V and J ends were trimmed by 3 bases and 2 bases, with 5 bases remaining between them. Here the CDR3 reads CASSSGNYGYTF. In DNA, the CDR3 is TGCGCCAGCAGCTCCGGGAACTATGGCTACACCTTC.

J is TRBJ1-4 and V is TRBV28, with D perhaps TRBD1 (6 bases). The CDR3 is 15 residues long. Trimming left V 5 bases short and J 6 bases short, with 16 bases between. Germline V gene sequence: CDR1 MDHEN, CDR2 SYDVKM. The CDR3 here is CASSLRWGLYEKLFF. CDR3 coding DNA: TGTGCCAGCAGTCTCCGATGGGGGCTTTATGAAAAACTGTTTTTT.

The count of this clone is one. The chain carries TRBV2 and TRBJ1-5; D gene uncertain. Trimming removed 6 bases at V and 1 base at J, with 13 bases between. Per the germline V gene, CDR1 is SNHLY and CDR2 is FYNNEI. This CDR3 has 15 amino acids. CDR3 sequence (DNA): TGTGCCAGCAGGTCACCTCTCGGGAGCAATCAGCCCCAGCATTTT. Its protein is CASRSPLGSNQPQHF.

CDR3 coding DNA: TGTGCCCACGAGGGCGCGGGAAAAGACAATGAGCAGTTCTTC. Amino acid sequence: CAHEGAGKDNEQFF. The gene calls are TRBV30 and TRBJ2-1; D might be TRBD2 (6 bases). The CDR3 has 14 amino acids. V was trimmed by 8 bases and J by 5 bases, leaving 19 bases between them. Germline V gene sequence: CDR1 GTSNPN, CDR2 SVGIG (reference sequence).

This clone occurred a few times. V is TRBV7-2 and J is TRBJ2-3, with TRBD2 matching 11 bases. After removal of 1 base from V and 4 bases from J, the junction contained 7 bases not matched to a gene. This CDR3 is 17 amino acids long. Germline V lookup: CDR1 SGHTA, CDR2 FQGNSA. The CDR3 sequence: CASSLVSSGGRADTQYF. The CDR3 DNA reads as TGTGCCAGCAGCTTAGTGTCTAGCGGGGGGCGGGCAGATACGCAGTATTTT. The entire variable domain, with the rest obtained from reference TRBV7-2 and TRBJ2-3, is as follows: GAGVSQSPSNKVTEKGKDVELRCDPISGHTALYWYRQSLGQGLEFLIYFQGNSAPDKSGLPSDRFSAERTGGSVSTLTIQRTQQEDSAVYLCASSLVSSGGRADTQYFGPGTRLTVL.

Details on this clone: At one end, the junction sequence differs from germline, possibly due to a read error. The chain is built from TRBV7-3 and TRBJ2-3; the match to TRBD2 covers 10 bases. The CDR3 spans 15 residues. Germline V gene sequence: CDR1 SGHTA, CDR2 FQGTGA. The CDR3 is CASSLSGRATDTQYF. CDR3 nucleotide sequence: TGTGCCAGCAGTTTAAGCGGGAGGGCCACAGATACGCAGTATTTT.

The chain couples TRBV19 to TRBJ2-1; 9 bases match TRBD2. Trimming at V came to 4 bases and at J to 6 bases, leaving 10 bases not matched to a gene. The germline V gene has CDR1 LNHDA and CDR2 SQIVND (reference sequence). This CDR3 spans 16 amino acids. Here the CDR3 reads CASSTSLAGGRNEQFF. Here the CDR3 DNA reads TGTGCCAGTAGTACCTCACTGGCGGGGGGGCGCAATGAGCAGTTCTTC. Full variable domain (missing parts from reference TRBV19 and TRBJ2-1): DGGITQSPKYLFRKEGQNVTLSCEQNLNHDAMYWYRQDPGQGLRLIYYSQIVNDFQKGDIAEGYSVSREKKESFPLTVTSAQKNPTAFYLCASSTSLAGGRNEQFFGPGTRLTVL.

J is TRBJ2-7 and V is TRBV29-1; the D gene is possibly TRBD1 (6 bases). CDR1 SQVTM and CDR2 ANQGSEA come from the germline V gene. Trimming cost V 6 bases and J 1 base, with 19 bases left between them. CDR3 length equals 15 residues. CDR3 sequence reads: CSVEAPDSLSYEQYF. Written as DNA, the CDR3 is TGCAGCGTCGAGGCCCCGGACAGCCTTTCCTACGAGCAGTACTTC.

Only one count was recorded for this clone. The chain carries TRBV4-3 and TRBJ2-3, with D perhaps TRBD2 (6 bases). The germline CDR1 and CDR2 sequences are LGHNA and YSLEER. Deletions cut 0 bases from V and 1 base from J, with 11 bases between. The CDR3 loop spans 16 amino acids. The DNA of the CDR3 is TGCGCCAGCAGCCAAGAGGAAGCGGGCCGCACAGATACGCAGTATTTT. This encodes CASSQEEAGRTDTQYF.

The J gene is TRBJ1-2, the V gene TRBV30; D is possibly TRBD1 (5 bases). Germline values: CDR1 GTSNPN, CDR2 SVGIG (reference sequence). The CDR3 length is 12 residues. V shed 0 bases and J shed 7 bases, with 9 bases lying between them. CDR3 sequence: CAWSVPGGGYTF. In nucleotides, the CDR3 is TGTGCCTGGAGTGTACCGGGGGGTGGCTACACCTTC.

V usage is TRBV19 and J usage is TRBJ1-1; possibly TRBD1 for D (5 bases). V lost 0 bases and J lost 7, with 21 bases in between. Germline lookup yields CDR1 LNHDA and CDR2 SQIVND (reference sequence). This CDR3 spans 17 amino acids. Written as DNA, the CDR3 is TGTGCCAGTAGTATAGACCGGCCAGGGCGGAAGAGGAGTGAAGCTTTCTTT. This gives the protein CASSIDRPGRKRSEAFF.

This chain links TRBV4-3 with TRBJ2-1; 9 bases map to TRBD2. Trimming took 2 bases from V and 5 from J; bases not matched to a gene: 7. CDR1 LGHNA and CDR2 YSLEER come from the germline V gene. The CDR3 contains 16 residues. The CDR3 loop is CASSQLAGEGHNEQFF. The DNA for the CDR3 is TGCGCCAGCAGCCAATTAGCGGGAGAAGGACACAATGAGCAGTTCTTC.

J is TRBJ1-3 and V is TRBV19; 7 nucleotides agree with TRBD1. This CDR3 has 13 amino acids. From germline, CDR1 is LNHDA and CDR2 SQIVND (reference sequence). V dropped 6 bases and J dropped 4; count of bases not matched to a gene: 3. The CDR3, as DNA: TGTGCCAGTAGCCCACAGGGGGGAAACACCATATATTTT. Encoded protein: CASSPQGGNTIYF.

This clone turned up a few times. One junction end does not reproduce the germline sequence, and a read error may be involved. V is TRBV5-1 and J is TRBJ2-7; 7 bases agree with TRBD1. This CDR3 comprises 10 residues. CDR1 is SGHRS, CDR2 YFSETQ, per germline. CDR3 DNA: TGCGCCAGCCCCTTTACAGGGGCCCTCTTC. It codes for CASPFTGALF.

V and J are TRBV7-9 and TRBJ2-2, with unresolved D. Trimming left V 8 bases short and J 4 bases short, with 11 bases between. This CDR3 spans 13 amino acids. The V gene's germline CDR1 is SEHNR and CDR2 FQNEAQ (reference sequence). The DNA of the CDR3 is TGTGCCAGCCAGGCAGAAGGCACCGGGGAGCTGTTTTTT. Its translation: CASQAEGTGELFF.

V gene TRBV9 combines with J gene TRBJ2-7, with D hard to call. The germline CDR1 and CDR2 sequences are SGDLS and YYNGEE. CDR3 length: 15 residues. V was cut by 2 bases and J by 4 bases, with 16 bases left in between. The CDR3 bases are TGTGCCAGCAGCGTCTCCCCGGGTTCAGCTTACGAGCAGTACTTC. Translated, it gives CASSVSPGSAYEQYF.

This chain connects TRBV5-6 to TRBJ1-2; the match to TRBD1 covers 11 bases. Per the germline V gene, CDR1 is SGHDT and CDR2 is YYEEEE. This CDR3 is built from 14 residues. Unmatched junction bases numbered 6, after V lost 3 bases and J lost 8 bases. CDR3 loop: CASSSRDRGGGYTF. As DNA, the CDR3 is TGTGCCAGCAGCTCCCGGGACAGGGGGGGAGGCTACACCTTC.